This TCR beta chain originates from a study of control samples from healthy donors and cancer patients. This CDR3 has 14 residues. Germline values: CDR1 SGHTA, CDR2 FQGTGA. The V end was cut by 1 base, the J end by 4 bases, with 9 bases between. The assay was immunoSEQ multiplex PCR, and TCRdb's table has in-frame clones only and misses some. The sample holds about 73,000 clones; roughly 87% are singletons and the top ten take 4%. The sequencing sample was made of blood. The clonotype was recovered from a woman between 50 and 59 years old in good health. The chain joins TRBV7-3 to TRBJ2-3; no definite D call. The CDR3 spells CASSLNQVADTQYF. CDR3 in DNA: TGTGCCAGCAGCTTAAACCAGGTGGCAGATACGCAGTATTTT. The variable domain in full, with the rest retrieved from reference TRBV7-3 and TRBJ2-3, is GAGVSQTPSNKVTEKGKYVELRCDPISGHTALYWYRQSLGQGPEFLIYFQGTGAADDSGLPNDRFFAVRPEGSVSTLKIQRTERGDSAVYLCASSLNQVADTQYFGPGTRLTVL.